The rows below give T cell receptor beta chains drawn from one sample of a study of T-cell reconstitution after alpha-beta-depleted transplantation in children. Using its own MiXCR run on the PCR reads, TCRdb lists one record per CDR3 protein. Of 440,000 or so distinct CDR3 sequences in the sample, about a tenth were seen once. The specimen comprised PBMCs from the stem cell graft donor, sampled from the stem cell graft. All receptors derive from a human donor who donated a stem cell graft to a child with acute myeloid leukemia. CDR3s include the opening cysteine and the closing phenylalanine or tryptophan. The D gene is left open where the match is weak. Clone size is stated in some rows and not others, as once, few, many or a class when expanded.

>-|TRBJ2-2|8|many|TRBV29-1
CSVDGLFF
TGCAGCGTTGACGGGCTGTTTTTT
>-|TRBJ2-7|12|many|TRBV20-1
CSARVNSYEQYF
TGCAGCGCCAGGGTAAACTCCTACGAGCAGTACTTC
>-|TRBJ2-4|12|-|TRBV11-1
CASADPWDIQYF
TGTGCCAGCGCGGACCCTTGGGACATTCAGTACTTC
>-|TRBJ2-1|16|-|TRBV12-3/TRBV12-4
CASSLVPTSSYNEQFF
TGTGCCAGCAGTTTAGTGCCGACCAGCTCCTACAATGAGCAGTTCTTC
>-|TRBJ1-1|14|few|TRBV25-1
CASSELQGVTEAFF
TGTGCCAGCAGTGAATTACAGGGAGTCACTGAAGCTTTCTTT
>-|TRBJ2-2|16|many|TRBV12-3/TRBV12-4
CASSNVRGPYTGELFF
TGTGCCAGCAGCAACGTCCGGGGGCCCTACACCGGGGAGCTGTTTTTT
>-|TRBJ1-5|15|many|TRBV7-2
CASSSRRGSNQPQHF
TGTGCCAGCAGCTCCCGGAGGGGGTCGAATCAGCCCCAGCATTTT
>-|TRBJ2-7|14|few|TRBV29-1
CSVELRGTSREQYF
TGCAGCGTTGAACTTCGAGGGACCAGTCGCGAGCAGTACTTC
>-|TRBJ1-5|16|-|TRBV12-3/TRBV12-4
CASSLKPSGDNQPQHF
TGTGCCAGCAGTTTAAAGCCGTCAGGGGATAATCAGCCCCAGCATTTT
>TRBD1|TRBJ1-1|15|few|TRBV12-3/TRBV12-4
CASSFSRGRGTEAFF
TGTGCCAGCAGTTTCTCCAGGGGGCGCGGCACTGAAGCTTTCTTT
>-|TRBJ2-7|16|-|TRBV19
CASSASGGEFSYEQYF
TGTGCCAGTAGTGCATCCGGTGGAGAATTCTCCTACGAGCAGTACTTC
>-|TRBJ1-5|15|few|TRBV6-1
CASSESAGRNQPQHF
TGTGCCAGCAGTGAATCGGCAGGGCGCAATCAGCCCCAGCATTTT
>-|TRBJ2-6|17|-|TRBV7-9
CASSLLAGPDGANVLTF
TGTGCCAGCAGCTTACTTGCGGGGCCTGATGGGGCCAACGTCCTGACTTTC
>-|TRBJ1-5|16|few|TRBV7-2
CASSLSGTASNQPQHF
TGTGCCAGCAGCTTATCGGGGACGGCGAGCAATCAGCCCCAGCATTTT
>-|TRBJ2-3|8|-|TRBV15
CATPTQYF
TGTGCCACCCCTACGCAGTATTTT
>-|TRBJ2-1|14|-|TRBV12-3/TRBV12-4
CASSLLPRRDEQFF
TGTGCCAGCAGTTTATTACCGAGACGGGATGAGCAGTTCTTC
>TRBD2|TRBJ2-7|17|many|TRBV20-1
CSGTGTSGNLSSYEQYF
TGCAGTGGAACCGGGACTAGCGGGAATTTGAGCTCCTACGAGCAGTACTTC
>TRBD1|TRBJ2-1|16|few|TRBV5-1
CASSLDVDRAYNEQFF
TGCGCCAGCAGCTTGGATGTGGACAGGGCCTACAATGAGCAGTTCTTC
>-|TRBJ2-5|14|many|TRBV14
CASSQGLPSGLEYF
TGTGCCAGCAGCCAAGGACTTCCATCGGGTCTGGAGTACTTC
>TRBD1|TRBJ1-5|17|few|TRBV6-1
CASRSGTGGGSNQPQHF
TGTGCCAGCAGGTCCGGGACAGGGGGCGGCAGCAATCAGCCCCAGCATTTT
>TRBD2|TRBJ2-1|17|many|TRBV7-2
CASSLVVGTSLQYEQFF
TGTGCCAGCAGCTTAGTCGTTGGGACTAGCCTCCAATATGAGCAGTTCTTC
>TRBD1|TRBJ1-5|14|few|TRBV27
CASSSQGADQPQHF
TGTGCCAGCAGTTCACAGGGGGCTGATCAGCCCCAGCATTTT
>-|TRBJ2-2|13|-|TRBV6-6
CASGPTNTGELFF
TGTGCCAGCGGTCCGACTAACACCGGGGAGCTGTTTTTT
>TRBD2|TRBJ2-1|16|-|TRBV6-2/TRBV6-3
CASSLSGTSYVRRQFF
TGTGCCAGCAGTTTATCCGGGACTAGCTATGTCAGGCGGCAGTTCTTC
>-|TRBJ2-5|14|few|TRBV15
CATSRVGIEETQYF
TGTGCCACCAGCAGAGTAGGGATCGAAGAGACCCAGTACTTC
>-|TRBJ1-1|14|few|TRBV7-9
CASSLEDRNTEAFF
TGTGCCAGCAGCTTAGAGGACAGAAACACTGAAGCTTTCTTT
>-|TRBJ1-6|15|many|TRBV11-2
CASRSEGARNSPLHF
TGTGCCAGCAGGTCGGAAGGGGCGCGCAATTCACCCCTCCACTTT
>-|TRBJ2-5|15|-|TRBV4-2
CASSQDGGGGETQYF
TGTGCCAGCAGCCAAGATGGGGGAGGGGGGGAGACCCAGTACTTC
>-|TRBJ2-5|12|few|TRBV20-1
CSVFKMGETQYF
TGCAGTGTTTTCAAAATGGGGGAGACCCAGTACTTC
>TRBD1|TRBJ2-3|15|few|TRBV4-1
CASSHQSRDRDTRYF
TGCGCCAGCAGCCATCAAAGCCGGGACAGGGATACGCGGTATTTT
>-|TRBJ1-2|15|-|TRBV3-1
CASSQDLGQGYGYTF
TGTGCCAGCAGCCAAGATCTCGGTCAGGGGTATGGCTACACCTTC
>TRBD2|TRBJ2-5|16|-|TRBV25-1
CASSEVGLAGEETQYF
TGTGCCAGCAGTGAAGTTGGGCTAGCGGGAGAAGAGACCCAGTACTTC
>TRBD1|TRBJ1-5|16|-|TRBV4-1
CASSQPNAGTGLPQHF
TGCGCCAGCAGCCAACCGAATGCCGGGACAGGTCTGCCCCAGCATTTT
>-|TRBJ2-1|16|-|TRBV10-3
CAIRPGAQSSYNEQFF
TGTGCCATCAGGCCAGGGGCCCAGAGCTCCTACAATGAGCAGTTCTTC
>TRBD1|TRBJ1-2|12|many|TRBV12-3/TRBV12-4
CASSLGSTGGTF
TGTGCCAGCAGTTTAGGAAGCACAGGGGGCACCTTC